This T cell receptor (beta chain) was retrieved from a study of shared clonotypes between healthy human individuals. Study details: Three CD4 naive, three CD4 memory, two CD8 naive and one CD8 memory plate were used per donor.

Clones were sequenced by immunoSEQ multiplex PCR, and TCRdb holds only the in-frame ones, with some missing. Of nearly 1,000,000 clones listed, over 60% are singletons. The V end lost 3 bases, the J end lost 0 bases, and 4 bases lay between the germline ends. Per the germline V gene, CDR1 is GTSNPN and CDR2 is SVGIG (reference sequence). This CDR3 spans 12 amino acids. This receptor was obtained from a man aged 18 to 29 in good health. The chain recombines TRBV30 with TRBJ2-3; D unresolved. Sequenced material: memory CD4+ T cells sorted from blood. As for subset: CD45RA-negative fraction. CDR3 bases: TGTGCCTGGAGCGTAAGCACAGATACGCAGTATTTT. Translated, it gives CAWSVSTDTQYF.